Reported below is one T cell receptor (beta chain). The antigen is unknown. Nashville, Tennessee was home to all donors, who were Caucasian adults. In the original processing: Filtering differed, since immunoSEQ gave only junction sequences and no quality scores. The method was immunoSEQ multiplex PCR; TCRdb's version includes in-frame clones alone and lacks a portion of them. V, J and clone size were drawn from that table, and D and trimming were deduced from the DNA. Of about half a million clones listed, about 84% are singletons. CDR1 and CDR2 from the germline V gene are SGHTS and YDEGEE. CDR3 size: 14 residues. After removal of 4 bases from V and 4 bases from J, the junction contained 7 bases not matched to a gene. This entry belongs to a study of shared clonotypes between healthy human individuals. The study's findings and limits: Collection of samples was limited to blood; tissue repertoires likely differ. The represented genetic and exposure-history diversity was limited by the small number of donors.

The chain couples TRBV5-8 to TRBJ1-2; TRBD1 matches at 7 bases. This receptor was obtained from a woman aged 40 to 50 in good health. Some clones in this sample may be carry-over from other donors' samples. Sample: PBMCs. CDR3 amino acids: CASSPFDRAYGYTF. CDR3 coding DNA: TGTGCCAGCAGCCCATTCGACAGGGCCTATGGCTACACCTTC. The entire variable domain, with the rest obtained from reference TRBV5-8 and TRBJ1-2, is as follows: EAGVTQSPTHLIKTRGQQATLRCSPISGHTSVYWYQQALGLGLQFLLWYDEGEERNRGNFPPRFSGRQFPNYSSELNVNALELEDSALYLCASSPFDRAYGYTFGSGTRLTVV.